Reported below is one TCR beta chain. Repertoires were generated with immunoSEQ multiplex PCR, while TCRdb's copy carries only in-frame clones and drops some. This table has around 67,000 clones, about 83% appearing once. The record originates from a study of blood T cell repertoires in COVID-19. Overall study: Sample material is recorded as cDNA or gDNA derived from T cells, B-cell-depleted T cells, or PBMCs.

Sequences were obtained from peripheral blood. The sequence came from a man aged 50 to 60 with active COVID-19.

In nucleotides, the CDR3 is TGTGCCAGCTCCCTAGTACCGCCGACAGGGGGCAGGGGGACTGAAGCTTTCTTT. The encoded protein is CASSLVPPTGGRGTEAFF. V is TRBV18 and J is TRBJ1-1, with 10 nucleotides matching TRBD1. CDR1 KGHSH and CDR2 LQKENI come from the germline V gene. The trim removed 6 bases at V and 5 bases at J, leaving 18 bases unmatched. This CDR3 has 18 residues.